These 23 T cell receptor beta chains came from one sample sequenced in a study of Graves' ophthalmopathy and Graves' hyperthyroidism. Amplified TCR beta CDR3 regions were obtained using RNA transcripts as template. HTBI-primed first-round RT-PCR preceded second-round multiplex PCR. TCRdb re-derived calls from the multiplex PCR reads in MiXCR, one entry per CDR3 protein. The data contain about 740,000 distinct CDR3 sequences, 40% of them seen just once; the ten biggest clones take up 44%. Sequenced: peripheral blood. The receptors come from an adult man with Graves' ophthalmopathy.

The gene calls are TRBV25-1 and TRBJ1-2, with D unclear. The J call could be wrong; TRBJ2-1 is a better fit for the DNA end. CDR3 length: 14 amino acids. The germline gives CDR1 MGHDK, CDR2 SYGVNS. CDR3 protein: CASSVGPVYNEQFF. In nucleotides, the CDR3 is TGTGCCAGCAGTGTAGGCCCAGTCTACAATGAGCAGTTCTTC.

The chain joins TRBV15 to TRBJ1-2; 7 nucleotides line up with TRBD1. CDR1 and CDR2 (germline): LNHNV, YYDKDF (reference sequence). The CDR3 has 11 residues. The V and J ends lost 11 bases and 4 bases, in that order; junction bases with no gene match: 4. CDR3 sequence (DNA): TGTGCCCTGGGGACAGCCTATGGCTACACCTTC. It translates to CALGTAYGYTF.

In its sample, this clonotype was seen many times. The chain carries TRBV7-9 and TRBJ1-3, with D unresolved. The CDR3 runs to 16 residues. V dropped 3 bases and J dropped 0 bases, with 12 bases sitting between them. Germline-derived CDR1 and CDR2 are SEHNR and FQNEAQ (reference sequence). The CDR3 region is CASSLIRRSSGNTIYF. The CDR3 bases are TGTGCCAGCAGCTTGATCCGCCGTAGCTCTGGAAACACCATATATTTT.

This chain connects TRBV19 to TRBJ1-5; D not certain. Per the germline V gene, CDR1 is LNHDA and CDR2 is SQIVND (reference sequence). Trimming removed 5 bases from V and 15 bases from J, with 8 bases in between. The CDR3 runs to 9 residues. The CDR3 here is CASSATRHF. Here the CDR3 DNA reads TGTGCCAGTAGTGCCACCCGGCATTTT.

The count of this clonotype is one. V usage is TRBV7-9 and J usage is TRBJ1-1; 7 positions match TRBD1. The CDR3 is 13 amino acids. V was pared by 5 bases and J by 7 bases, with 7 bases of the junction left unmatched. CDR1 is SEHNR, CDR2 FQNEAQ, per germline (reference sequence). CDR3 DNA: TGTGCCAGCAGCCCGGGACAGTTAGGTGAAGCTTTCTTT. It codes for CASSPGQLGEAFF.

The V call is TRBV7-6, the J call TRBJ2-5; D is uncertain. CDR3 size: 13 residues. V lost 5 bases and J lost 5, with 12 bases in between. Germline V CDR1 and CDR2: SGHVS, FNYEAQ. CDR3 sequence: CASSPVHGETQYF. Written as DNA, the CDR3 is TGTGCCAGCAGCCCGGTCCACGGGGAGACCCAGTACTTC.

This clonotype has at least ten counts. This could be a read error, since a much larger clone is one nucleotide away. This chain links TRBV7-8 with TRBJ1-2, with unresolved D. Deletions cut 0 bases from V and 4 bases from J, with 0 bases between. This CDR3 is built from 11 residues. CDR1 and CDR2 (germline): SGHVS, FQNEAQ. The CDR3 here is CASSLAYGYTF. CDR3 sequence (DNA): TGTGCCAGCAGCTTAGCCTATGGCTACACCTTC.

V usage is TRBV7-2 and J usage is TRBJ1-4; tentative D call: TRBD1 (6 bases). Germline-derived CDR1 and CDR2 are SGHTA and FQGNSA. With 6 bases removed from V and 4 bases from J, the gap between germline ends came to 18 bases. This CDR3 is 16 amino acids long. CDR3: CASSFYRDGGNEKLFF. DNA for the CDR3: TGTGCCAGCAGTTTCTACAGGGATGGGGGTAATGAAAAACTGTTTTTT.

The sample holds a few counts of this clonotype. V and J are TRBV12-3 or TRBV12-4 and TRBJ2-7; perhaps TRBD1 as D (5 bases). The CDR3 is 14 amino acids. V was cut by 6 bases and J by 3 bases, with 15 bases left in between. Here the CDR3 DNA reads TGTGCCAGCAGCCAAGAGACAGAGTTCTACGAGCAGTACTTC. It codes for CASSQETEFYEQYF.

This rearrangement joins TRBV29-1 to TRBJ1-2; 7 nucleotides agree with TRBD1. This CDR3 is built from 13 residues. Per the germline V gene, CDR1 is SQVTM and CDR2 is ANQGSEA. Trimming removed 5 bases from V and 2 bases from J; junction bases left unmatched: 5. CDR3: CSVIPGQNYGYTF. The DNA for the CDR3 is TGCAGCGTTATACCGGGACAGAACTATGGCTACACCTTC.

This clonotype was picked up many times. The genes are TRBV19 and TRBJ1-2, with D unclear. The CDR3 is made up of 15 amino acids. Looked up from germline, CDR1 is LNHDA and CDR2 is SQIVND (reference sequence). V was clipped by 1 base and J by 0 bases, with 9 bases between them. The chain's CDR3 is CASSIGPGTNYGYTF. CDR3 DNA: TGTGCCAGTAGTATAGGACCAGGCACTAACTATGGCTACACCTTC.

The J gene is TRBJ1-1, the V gene TRBV7-2; 7 nucleotides match TRBD1. The CDR3 is made up of 14 amino acids. V dropped 6 bases and J dropped 6; count of bases not matched to a gene: 10. From germline, CDR1 is SGHTA and CDR2 FQGNSA. CDR3 residues: CASSDTGVNPEAFF. CDR3 nucleotide sequence: TGTGCCAGCAGTGATACAGGGGTGAATCCTGAAGCTTTCTTT.

This CDR3 is CASSPTGLFKETQYF. CDR3 sequence (DNA): TGTGCCAGCAGCCCGACGGGACTCTTTAAAGAGACCCAGTACTTC. The V gene is TRBV7-2, the J gene TRBJ2-5; D perhaps matches TRBD2 (6 bases). This CDR3 spans 15 amino acids. The germline V gene encodes CDR1 SGHTA and CDR2 FQGNSA. The V and J ends lost 5 bases and 3 bases respectively, with 16 bases between them.

The chain links TRBV2 to TRBJ1-2, with D hard to call. The CDR3 has 15 amino acids. Per the germline V gene, CDR1 is SNHLY and CDR2 is FYNNEI. V shed 3 bases and J shed 0 bases, with 11 bases lying between them. CDR3 sequence reads: CASSDPARTNYGYTF. The DNA of the CDR3 is TGTGCCAGCAGTGATCCCGCCAGGACTAACTATGGCTACACCTTC.

The chain has TRBV7-8 and TRBJ2-7; tentative D call: TRBD2 (5 bases). The length of the CDR3 is 12 residues. In germline, CDR1 is SGHVS, CDR2 FQNEAQ. Trimming left V 3 bases short and J 9 bases short, with 12 bases between. CDR3 in amino acids: CASSFEGSGQYF. The CDR3, as DNA: TGTGCCAGCAGCTTCGAGGGCTCGGGGCAGTACTTC.

The genes are TRBV5-5 and TRBJ2-2; D unclear. V shed 4 bases and J shed 7 bases, with 17 bases lying between them. Per the germline V gene, CDR1 is SGHKS and CDR2 is YYEKEE (reference sequence). The CDR3 contains 15 residues. Here the CDR3 DNA reads TGTGCCAGCAGCCCCCCGATGGGGTTGGGCGGGGAGCTGTTTTTT. Its translation is CASSPPMGLGGELFF.

This clonotype appeared a few times. The rearrangement joins TRBV6-6 to TRBJ1-2; TRBD1 might be the D (5 bases). With 1 base removed from V and 14 bases from J, the gap between germline ends came to 14 bases. Germline V CDR1 and CDR2: MNHNY, SVGAGI (reference sequence). The CDR3 loop spans 12 amino acids. CDR3 DNA: TGTGCCAGCAGTTACTATGGGGCGGAGCCTACCTTC. Translating it yields CASSYYGAEPTF.

The J gene is TRBJ2-6, the V gene TRBV24-1; the D call may be TRBD1 or TRBD2 (5 bases each). The V end lost 4 bases, the J end lost 0 bases, and 12 bases lay between the germline ends. The CDR3 runs to 17 residues. Germline V lookup: CDR1 KGHDR, CDR2 SFDVKD. CDR3 amino acids: CATSEPVGVSGANVLTF. The CDR3 DNA reads TGTGCCACCAGTGAACCCGTGGGGGTCTCTGGGGCCAACGTCCTGACTTTC.

With regard to this clonotype: This may arise from a read error, as a much more abundant clone is one base away. The conserved phenylalanine or tryptophan normally closing the CDR3 is absent here, so this likely arose from a read error. This chain links TRBV7-3 with TRBJ2-7; D is ambiguous. This CDR3 is built from 14 residues. The germline CDR1 and CDR2 sequences are SGHTA and FQGTGA. With 0 bases removed from V and 1 base from J, the gap between germline ends came to 7 bases. The DNA for the CDR3 is TGTGCCAGCAGCTTAACCTCGTTATCCTACGAGCAGTACTGC. Protein: CASSLTSLSYEQYC.

This clonotype showed up many times. V and J are TRBV7-9 and TRBJ1-5; D remains ambiguous. The ends were cut back, 1 base at V and 6 bases at J, with 7 bases in the middle. The germline V gene encodes CDR1 SEHNR and CDR2 FQNEAQ (reference sequence). The CDR3 covers 13 residues. The CDR3 region is CASSLDRAQPQHF. The CDR3 DNA follows: TGTGCCAGCAGCTTAGATCGGGCTCAGCCCCAGCATTTT.

A few counts support this clonotype. This rearrangement joins TRBV2 to TRBJ2-7; 7 nucleotides line up with TRBD2. The CDR3 is 16 amino acids. CDR1 and CDR2 (germline): SNHLY, FYNNEI. V lost 3 bases, J lost 0 bases, and 8 bases stayed unmatched. As DNA, the CDR3 is TGTGCCAGCAGTGAGGGAAGCGGGATGGGCTCCTACGAGCAGTACTTC. Translated: CASSEGSGMGSYEQYF.

The chain uses TRBV20-1 and TRBJ2-7, with 10 bases matching TRBD2. The CDR3 spans 17 residues. Germline values: CDR1 DFQATT, CDR2 SNEGSKA (reference sequence). The trim removed 6 bases at V and 0 bases at J, leaving 14 bases unmatched. The DNA for the CDR3 is TGCAGTGCCCCGTCGGGACTAGCGAGAACTTTCTCCTACGAGCAGTACTTC. Encoded protein: CSAPSGLARTFSYEQYF.

As for this clonotype: This may be a read error: a much more frequent sequence differs by one nucleotide. The chain couples TRBV2 to TRBJ1-1, with 7 bases that match TRBD1. This CDR3 has 14 amino acids. Germline-derived CDR1 and CDR2 are SNHLY and FYNNEI. Germline trimming cut 6 bases from V and 4 bases from J; bases unmatched to any gene: 8. The CDR3 here is CASSAQGMGTEAFF. The CDR3 region has the DNA TGTGCCAGCAGCGCACAGGGGATGGGCACTGAAGCTTTCTTT.